One and the same sample provided the 15 T cell receptor beta chains below, sequenced in a study of brain T cells in children with intractable seizures. This table comes from immunoSEQ multiplex PCR, and its TCRdb copy is limited to in-frame clones, with some not included. Counted here are hundreds of thousands of clones, about 93% occurring once; the ten biggest clones make up under 7%. As to time point: blood from clinic visit 5 months post-surgery; TSC patient then seizure free. This specimen consisted of peripheral blood, obtained roughly 5 months after surgery. These receptor sequences come from a boy under three years old with tuberous sclerosis and intractable seizures.

The rearrangement links TRBV4-1 to TRBJ1-2; D might be TRBD1 (6 bases). This CDR3 spans 16 amino acids. Per germline, CDR1 MGHRA and CDR2 YSYEKL. V shed 1 base and J shed 4 bases, with 16 bases lying between them. CDR3 amino acids: CASSQVGQKLSYGYTF. The CDR3 DNA reads as TGCGCCAGCAGCCAAGTTGGACAGAAACTTTCCTATGGCTACACCTTC.

This chain connects TRBV7-2 to TRBJ2-1, with a possible D match to TRBD2 (6 bases). Per germline, CDR1 SGHTA and CDR2 FQGNSA. Trimming removed 6 bases from V and 5 bases from J, with 14 bases in between. This CDR3 is 14 amino acids long. CDR3 sequence (DNA): TGTGCCAGCAGACCGGGACTTGCGAACAATGAGCAGTTCTTC. Protein product: CASRPGLANNEQFF. The full variable domain, in which reference TRBV7-2 and TRBJ2-1 provide the parts outside the CDR3, is GAGVSQSPSNKVTEKGKDVELRCDPISGHTALYWYRQSLGQGLEFLIYFQGNSAPDKSGLPSDRFSAERTGGSVSTLTIQRTQQEDSAVYLCASRPGLANNEQFFGPGTRLTVL.

The V and J genes are TRBV7-9 and TRBJ2-2; D remains unclear. Trimming shortened V by 5 bases and J by 5 bases, and 12 bases separated the two germline ends. This CDR3 comprises 14 residues. Germline lookup yields CDR1 SEHNR and CDR2 FQNEAQ (reference sequence). The CDR3 nucleotides are TGTGCCAGCAGCGGTCCGCGTGGGACCGGGGAGCTGTTTTTT. Protein product: CASSGPRGTGELFF.

This clone was detected once. The chain carries TRBV6-5 and TRBJ1-4, with 8 bases aligning to TRBD1. The CDR3 is 15 residues long. After removal of 6 bases from V and 6 bases from J, the junction contained 9 bases not matched to a gene. CDR1 is MNHEY, CDR2 SVGAGI, per germline. The CDR3 sequence: CASSLQGVLDEKLFF. The CDR3 coding sequence is TGTGCCAGCAGCTTACAGGGGGTGTTGGATGAAAAACTGTTTTTT.

This clone was seen once. The CDR3 bases are TGTGCCTGGAGATTCGGGCTCGGCCCAAACCATGGCTACACCTTC. It specifies CAWRFGLGPNHGYTF. This chain uses TRBV30 with TRBJ1-2; no reliable D call. CDR1 GTSNPN and CDR2 SVGIG come from the germline V gene (reference sequence). The CDR3 has 15 amino acids. The V end was cut by 3 bases, the J end by 6 bases, with 20 bases between.

With regard to this clone: At the DNA level, this CDR3 is encoded by other sequences in the same sample as well. The chain has TRBV7-9 and TRBJ1-4; D call uncertain. From germline, CDR1 is SEHNR and CDR2 FQNEAQ (reference sequence). V shed 0 bases and J shed 3 bases, with 8 bases lying between them. This CDR3 has 15 amino acids. The CDR3 bases are TGTGCCAGCAGCTTAGCGGTGGTCCCTAATGAAAAACTGTTTTTT. As protein: CASSLAVVPNEKLFF.

Only one count was recorded for this clone. The CDR3 DNA follows: TGTGCCAGCAGCTTTCAAGGGGCGGATGAAGCTTTCTTT. This gives the protein CASSFQGADEAFF. The chain employs TRBV7-9 and TRBJ1-1; a possible D gene is TRBD1 (5 bases). CDR3 length equals 13 residues. The germline V gene encodes CDR1 SEHNR and CDR2 FQNEAQ (reference sequence). Trimming took 3 bases from V and 7 from J, leaving 12 bases between them.

The chain employs TRBV5-6 and TRBJ1-4; D is possibly TRBD1 (5 bases). CDR1 and CDR2 (germline): SGHDT, YYEEEE. The CDR3 sequence is 14 residues long. Trimming removed 4 bases at V and 7 bases at J, with 14 bases between. CDR3 sequence reads: CASSDGTAAEKLFF. The DNA of the CDR3 is TGTGCCAGCAGCGACGGGACGGCCGCTGAAAAACTGTTTTTT.

The chain couples TRBV15 to TRBJ2-3; 8 bases map to TRBD2. After removal of 5 bases from V and 2 bases from J, the junction contained 9 bases not matched to a gene. The CDR3 spans 16 residues. Germline V gives CDR1 LNHNV, CDR2 YYDKDF (reference sequence). The CDR3 coding sequence is TGTGCCACCAGCTCGAGCGGGGGTCGGGACACAGATACGCAGTATTTT. Translation gives CATSSSGGRDTDTQYF.

This clone has only one observation. V and J are TRBV19 and TRBJ2-7; D remains ambiguous. The ends were cut back, 5 bases at V and 5 bases at J, with 10 bases in the middle. The germline V gene encodes CDR1 LNHDA and CDR2 SQIVND (reference sequence). CDR3 size: 12 residues. Here the CDR3 DNA reads TGTGCCAGTAGTGTGGCTGGAGACGAGCAGTACTTC. Encoded protein: CASSVAGDEQYF.

The chain combines TRBV9 with TRBJ2-5; 7 positions agree with TRBD2. CDR1 and CDR2 (germline): SGDLS, YYNGEE. This CDR3 has 15 amino acids. Trimming took 0 bases from V and 5 from J; bases not matched to a gene: 7. CDR3: CASSVGVTSLETQYF. The CDR3 nucleotides read TGTGCCAGCAGCGTAGGCGTGACTAGCCTCGAGACCCAGTACTTC. The variable domain in full, with the rest retrieved from reference TRBV9 and TRBJ2-5, is DSGVTQTPKHLITATGQRVTLRCSPRSGDLSVYWYQQSLDQGLQFLIQYYNGEERAKGNILERFSAQQFPDLHSELNLSSLELGDSALYFCASSVGVTSLETQYFGPGTRLLVL.

The chain uses TRBV4-2 and TRBJ2-7; no clear D. This CDR3 has 15 residues. CDR1 and CDR2 (germline): LGHNA, YNFKEQ. V gave up 0 bases and J gave up 0 bases, with 9 bases separating them. The CDR3 DNA reads TGTGCCAGCAGCCAAGATCACATACGCTCCTACGAGCAGTACTTC. Amino acids: CASSQDHIRSYEQYF.

V gene TRBV29-1 combines with J gene TRBJ2-5; D call uncertain. The V gene's germline CDR1 is SQVTM and CDR2 ANQGSEA. The V end was cut by 3 bases, the J end by 4 bases, with 9 bases between. This CDR3 is 12 amino acids long. The CDR3 DNA follows: TGCAGCGTTGATTTGGTTCCAGAGACCCAGTACTTC. As protein: CSVDLVPETQYF.

This sequence joins TRBV6-4 and TRBJ2-1; weak D call: TRBD1 (6 bases). The ends were cut back, 6 bases at V and 4 bases at J, with 10 bases in the middle. Germline lookup yields CDR1 MRHNA and CDR2 SNTAGT. The CDR3 is 13 amino acids. In DNA, the CDR3 is TGTGCCAGCAGCCCTACAGGGTACAATGAGCAGTTCTTC. Encoded protein: CASSPTGYNEQFF.

A note on this clone: Other DNA sequences of this sample code for an identical CDR3. This chain joins TRBV20-1 and TRBJ1-1, with D uncertain. The germline V and J ends were trimmed by 0 bases and 4 bases, with 0 bases remaining between them. The CDR3 is 10 amino acids. Germline CDR1 reads DFQATT; CDR2 reads SNEGSKA (reference sequence). Written as DNA, the CDR3 is TGCAGTGCTAGAGACACTGAAGCTTTCTTT. Translation: CSARDTEAFF.